The present entry profiles one TCR beta chain with its context. The specificity of this receptor is unknown. Nothing much larger sits one base from this clone, and base qualities are not available. In this study, focal radiation therapy paired with CTLA-4 blockade (ipilimumab) was tested in patients who had chemo-refractory metastatic non-small-cell lung cancer. The sample originates from a study of radiotherapy plus CTLA-4 blockade in lung cancer (dated by TCRdb to between 2018 and 2020). Regarding the complete study: Objective responses occurred in about 20% of enrolled patients, and 30% to 35% achieved disease control. Study-wide conclusions, independent of this receptor: Early dynamic changes in blood T cell clones, together with increased serum interferon-beta after radiation, were reported as the strongest predictors of response. TCR clones derived from tumors expanded in peripheral blood after treatment with radiotherapy and ipilimumab.

The CDR3 has 16 amino acids, counting the end cysteine and phenylalanine. Solely the CDR3 DNA is kept, with 48 bases framed from the first base. CDR1 and CDR2 were assigned from the germline V gene as SGHRS and YFSETQ. At the junction V is shortened by 3 bases and J by 6 bases; bases outside the gene matches: 11. The library was obtained by the immunoSEQ multiplex PCR assay. Entries here come from immuneACCESS through TCRdb and include only in-frame sequences with V and J called. Some clones fail to appear in such tables; in the studies checked, an unresolved V gene covers under half of the shortfall, and the cause of the remainder is unknown. The sample table shows 25,000 to 35,000 clones, and approximately 78% are seen once. The ten most abundant clones make up around 23% of the sample.

This specimen was peripheral blood, taken from a patient treated with radiotherapy plus ipilimumab. This receptor was obtained from a human donor with non-small cell lung cancer that progressed on radiotherapy plus ipilimumab. The rearranged segments are TRBV5-1 and TRBJ2-1; TRBD1 fits 8 bases in the junction. The nucleotide sequence reads as follows: TGCGCCAGCAGCTGGGCACCGGGACAGGAGGGCAATGAGCAGTTCTTC. The encoded protein is CASSWAPGQEGNEQFF.